One T cell receptor beta chain is described in this entry. This record belongs to a study of blood T cell repertoires in COVID-19. Turning to the study itself: PBMCs, B-cell-depleted T cells, or T cells were the source of the cDNA or gDNA that made up the material.

Here immunoSEQ multiplex PCR was the method, and the copy in TCRdb shows in-frame clones only, minus some. Among approximately 250,000 clones, roughly 86% were seen once, and the ten largest hold approximately 5.5%. The CDR3 totals 13 residues. V shed 8 bases, J shed 5 bases, and the junction held 7 bases outside the gene matches. Germline CDR1 is ENHRY and CDR2 is SYGVKD. The chain is built from TRBV10-3 and TRBJ2-7; 9 nucleotides align to TRBD1. Specimen: peripheral blood. This sequence was found in a woman aged 80 or over with COVID-19, enrolled during active disease. This CDR3 reads CAIRDREVHEQYF. CDR3 DNA: TGTGCCATCCGGGACAGGGAAGTCCACGAGCAGTACTTC.